These T cell receptor beta chains were read from a single sample in a study of T cell repertoires in cytomegalovirus infection. TCRdb processed the reads anew with MiXCR; each CDR3 protein has one entry. The sample has some 900,000 distinct CDR3 sequences, about 33% seen once. No antigens are known for them. The sequencing here drew on cultured CD8+ T cells from PBMCs, taken from culture after CMV antigen stimulation. These TCRs come from a human donor in good health (CMV status not recorded). Some clones in this sample may be carry-over from other donors' samples. Both conserved end residues are part of each CDR3. A D gene is named only where the DNA matches it firmly. Only part of the rows carry a size: once, few, many, or a class if the clone is expanded.

cdr3_aa: CASSMGPDNTGELFF; cdr3_nt: TGTGCCAGTAGTATGGGTCCAGACAACACCGGGGAGCTGTTTTTT; j_call: TRBJ2-2; v_call: TRBV19; clone_size: few; d_call: .
cdr3_aa: CASEGGSSYNEQFF; cdr3_nt: TGTGCCAGTGAAGGAGGGAGCTCCTACAATGAGCAGTTCTTC; j_call: TRBJ2-1; v_call: TRBV27; clone_size: few; d_call: .
cdr3_aa: CATSDLGEDTQYF; cdr3_nt: TGTGCCACCAGTGATTTAGGGGAAGATACGCAGTATTTT; j_call: TRBJ2-3; v_call: TRBV24-1; clone_size: .; d_call: .
cdr3_aa: CASSFEWDPGANVLTF; cdr3_nt: TGTGCCAGCAGTTTCGAATGGGATCCTGGGGCCAACGTCCTGACTTTC; j_call: TRBJ2-6; v_call: TRBV6-2/TRBV6-3; clone_size: few; d_call: .
cdr3_aa: CASSLGPGGVYNEQFF; cdr3_nt: TGTGCCAGCAGCTTAGGGCCTGGCGGGGTGTACAATGAGCAGTTCTTC; j_call: TRBJ2-1; v_call: TRBV11-2; clone_size: .; d_call: .
cdr3_aa: CASSTADRGTDTGELFF; cdr3_nt: TGTGCCAGTAGTACAGCAGACAGGGGAACGGACACCGGGGAGCTGTTTTTT; j_call: TRBJ2-2; v_call: TRBV19; clone_size: .; d_call: TRBD1
cdr3_aa: CASVDRGLYYGYTF; cdr3_nt: TGTGCCAGCGTTGACAGGGGGTTATACTATGGCTACACCTTC; j_call: TRBJ1-2; v_call: TRBV7-9; clone_size: .; d_call: TRBD1
cdr3_aa: CASSPELTGQETQYF; cdr3_nt: TGTGCCAGCAGCCCGGAACTGACAGGTCAAGAGACCCAGTACTTC; j_call: TRBJ2-5; v_call: TRBV5-4; clone_size: few; d_call: .
cdr3_aa: CASSQFQGTEAFF; cdr3_nt: TGCGCCAGCAGCCAGTTCCAGGGCACTGAAGCTTTCTTT; j_call: TRBJ1-1; v_call: TRBV4-1; clone_size: .; d_call: .
cdr3_aa: CASSSLDSFTYNEQFF; cdr3_nt: TGTGCCAGCAGTTCCCTTGACAGCTTTACCTACAATGAGCAGTTCTTC; j_call: TRBJ2-1; v_call: TRBV5-5; clone_size: few; d_call: .
cdr3_aa: CASSFGGYSYNEQFF; cdr3_nt: TGTGCCAGCAGTTTTGGGGGGTACTCCTACAATGAGCAGTTCTTC; j_call: TRBJ2-1; v_call: TRBV3-1; clone_size: .; d_call: .
cdr3_aa: CASSIDGARVEAFF; cdr3_nt: TGTGCCAGTAGTATAGATGGAGCAAGGGTTGAGGCTTTCTTT; j_call: TRBJ1-1; v_call: TRBV19; clone_size: .; d_call: .
cdr3_aa: CARSWASGGHNEQFF; cdr3_nt: TGTGCCAGAAGTTGGGCTAGCGGGGGCCATAATGAGCAGTTCTTC; j_call: TRBJ2-1; v_call: TRBV7-6; clone_size: .; d_call: TRBD2
cdr3_aa: CASSNLLIQETQYF; cdr3_nt: TGTGCCAGCAGCAACCTGCTGATTCAAGAGACCCAGTACTTC; j_call: TRBJ2-5; v_call: TRBV9; clone_size: .; d_call: .
cdr3_aa: CASRDDAISRYTEAFF; cdr3_nt: TGTGCCAGCAGAGACGACGCGATAAGCAGATACACTGAAGCTTTCTTT; j_call: TRBJ1-1; v_call: TRBV28; clone_size: few; d_call: .